This record covers a single T cell receptor (beta chain). The sample comes from a study of cytomegalovirus exposure and HLA in healthy donors. Germline CDR1 and CDR2: SNHLY and FYNNEI. Trimming removed 2 bases from V and 10 bases from J, with 15 bases in between. CDR3 length: 14 residues. The PCR employed 60 Vbeta primers together with 13 Jbeta primers. Here immunoSEQ multiplex PCR was the method, and the copy in TCRdb shows in-frame clones only, minus some. Altogether some 270,000 clones are present, 80% to 95% being singletons, with the ten largest covering about 1.8%. This sequence originates from a girl aged 2-15 years in good health and CMV-seronegative. This chain connects TRBV2 to TRBJ2-1; a possible D gene is TRBD2 (6 bases). What was sequenced was PBMCs. The CDR3 spells CASSEISEGLEQFF. The CDR3 nucleotides are TGTGCCAGCAGTGAAATTTCGGAGGGGTTAGAGCAGTTCTTC.